Below, 3 T cell receptor beta chains from the same sample are listed, as sequenced in a study of T-cell reconstitution after alpha-beta-depleted transplantation in children. Researchers prepared the TCRbeta library using unique molecular identifiers, the study reports. One entry per CDR3 protein results from TCRdb running MiXCR on the PCR reads. The sample holds 70,000 or so distinct CDR3 sequences, 11% seen once. This material consisted of PBMCs, taken before TCRalphabeta/CD19-depleted stem cell transplant. The receptor source for this set is a boy under 18 with acute myeloid leukemia, due to receive a stem cell transplant.

This clonotype was observed many times. The chain joins TRBV4-3 to TRBJ2-3, with D unclear. V was cut by 1 base and J by 5 bases, with 7 bases left in between. Germline CDR1 is LGHNA and CDR2 is YSLEER. CDR3 length equals 13 residues. Written as DNA, the CDR3 is TGCGCCAGCAGCCAAGTAGCAGGAGATACGCAGTATTTT. Its protein is CASSQVAGDTQYF.

In this sample, this clonotype turned up many times. The chain joins TRBV11-3 to TRBJ2-7, with D perhaps TRBD1 or TRBD2 (6 bases each). The CDR3 runs to 16 residues. Trimming took 5 bases from V and 0 from J, leaving 17 bases between them. The V gene's germline CDR1 is SGHNT and CDR2 YENEEA. This chain's CDR3 is CASSPGLGGRSYEQYV. CDR3 DNA sequence: TGTGCCAGCAGCCCAGGGTTGGGGGGCCGCTCCTACGAGCAGTACGTC.

This clonotype appeared many times. The V call is TRBV20-1, the J call TRBJ2-7; D perhaps matches TRBD1 (6 bases). Germline CDR1 is DFQATT and CDR2 is SNEGSKA (reference sequence). This CDR3 is built from 13 residues. Trimming removed 6 bases at V and 2 bases at J, with 14 bases between. The CDR3 DNA follows: TGCAGTGCAAAAGGCGGACAGCCCTACGAGCAGTACGTC. Protein: CSAKGGQPYEQYV.